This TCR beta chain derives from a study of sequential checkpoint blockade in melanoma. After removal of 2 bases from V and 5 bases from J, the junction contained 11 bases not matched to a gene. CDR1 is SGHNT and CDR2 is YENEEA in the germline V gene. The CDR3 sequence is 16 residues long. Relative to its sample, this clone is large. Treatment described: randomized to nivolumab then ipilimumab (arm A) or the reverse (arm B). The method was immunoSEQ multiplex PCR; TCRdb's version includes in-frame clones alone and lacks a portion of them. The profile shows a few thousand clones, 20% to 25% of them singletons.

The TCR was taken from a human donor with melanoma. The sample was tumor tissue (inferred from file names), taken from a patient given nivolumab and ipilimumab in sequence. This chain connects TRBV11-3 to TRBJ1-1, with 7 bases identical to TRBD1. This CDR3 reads CASSLTYDREYTEAFF. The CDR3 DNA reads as TGTGCCAGCAGCTTAACCTACGACAGGGAATATACTGAAGCTTTCTTT. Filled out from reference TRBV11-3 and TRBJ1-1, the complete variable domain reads EAGVVQSPRYKIIEKKQPVAFWCNPISGHNTLYWYLQNLGQGPELLIRYENEEAVDDSQLPKDRFSAERLKGVDSTLKIQPAELGDSAVYLCASSLTYDREYTEAFFGQGTRLTVV.